The present entry profiles one T cell receptor beta chain with its context. Documented time point: recipient sample about 28 days before transplant, after cytoreduction. These data are taken from a study of T cell clonotyping in hematopoietic cell transplantation. The data were produced by immunoSEQ multiplex PCR, yet TCRdb's version contains in-frame clones alone and is incomplete. The table lists approximately 46,000 clones, about nine tenths of them singletons. This TCR came from a man aged 55 to 70 with biphenotypic leukemia. Some clones in this sample may be carry-over from other donors' samples. This material consisted of peripheral blood mononuclear cells, taken before stem cell transplant.

CDR3 residues: CASSTSGNNGYTF. In nucleotides, the CDR3 is TGTGCCAGTAGCACATCAGGGAACAATGGCTACACCTTC. The chain uses TRBV19 and TRBJ1-2; D might be TRBD1 (5 bases). In germline, CDR1 is LNHDA, CDR2 SQIVND (reference sequence). The CDR3 spans 13 residues. Deletions cut 6 bases from V and 6 bases from J, with 14 bases between.